Below are 28 T cell receptor beta chains sequenced from a single sample in a study of blood T cell repertoires in COVID-19. Sequenced by immunoSEQ multiplex PCR; TCRdb stores in-frame clones only, minus some. This table holds roughly 160,000 clones, approximately 85% found once. Sequencing was done on a sample of peripheral blood. These receptors all come from a woman of 80 years or more with COVID-19, enrolled during active disease.

The chain joins TRBV7-2 to TRBJ2-7, with 7 bases fitting TRBD2. The CDR3 extends over 15 amino acids. Germline CDR1 and CDR2: SGHTA and FQGNSA. V lost 0 bases, J lost 5 bases, and 7 bases stayed unmatched. The CDR3 nucleotides are TGTGCCAGCAGCTTAGCGGGGACGCGGGGGAACGAGCAGTACTTC. Amino acids: CASSLAGTRGNEQYF.

The V gene is TRBV25-1, the J gene TRBJ2-7; TRBD2 is a possible D gene (5 bases). V gave up 4 bases and J gave up 4 bases, with 8 bases separating them. Germline assignment: CDR1 MGHDK and CDR2 SYGVNS. This CDR3 region has 12 residues. CDR3 in amino acids: CASSGGLYEQYF. The DNA for the CDR3 is TGTGCCAGCAGTGGAGGACTGTACGAGCAGTACTTC.

This clone has more than one count but fewer than ten. The chain uses TRBV5-4 and TRBJ2-7; 10 bases align to TRBD2. Germline V gene data show CDR1 as SGHNT and CDR2 as YYREEE (reference sequence). The CDR3 covers 17 residues. The V and J ends lost 1 base and 1 base, in that order; junction bases with no gene match: 8. This CDR3 reads CASSLLAGASRSYEQYF. The CDR3, as DNA: TGTGCCAGCAGCTTGCTAGCGGGAGCATCTAGGTCCTACGAGCAGTACTTC.

The rearrangement uses TRBV25-1 and TRBJ1-2; D perhaps matches TRBD1 (5 bases). Germline-derived CDR1 and CDR2 are MGHDK and SYGVNS. The V gene lost 4 bases and the J gene lost 8 bases, with 8 bases spanning the gap. This CDR3 is built from 11 residues. The CDR3 here is CASSAGFGYTF. The CDR3 DNA is TGTGCCAGCAGTGCAGGGTTCGGCTACACCTTC.

This sequence joins TRBV19 and TRBJ1-1; TRBD1 might be the D (5 bases). Trimming cost V 5 bases and J 4 bases, with 14 bases left between them. This CDR3 contains 14 residues. Germline lookup yields CDR1 LNHDA and CDR2 SQIVND (reference sequence). This chain's CDR3 is CASSARGVGTEAFF. CDR3 coding DNA: TGTGCCAGTAGTGCCCGGGGGGTCGGCACTGAAGCTTTCTTT.

V and J are TRBV6-6 and TRBJ2-3; possible D gene TRBD2, 6 bases. V was trimmed by 6 bases and J by 5 bases, leaving 15 bases between them. The CDR3 runs 14 residues. Germline lookup yields CDR1 MNHNY and CDR2 SVGAGI (reference sequence). As DNA, the CDR3 is TGTGCCAGCAGCCGCGGGGTCGGAGGAGATACGCAGTATTTT. Translation: CASSRGVGGDTQYF.

V gene TRBV9 combines with J gene TRBJ1-5; TRBD1 is a possible D gene (5 bases). The V and J ends lost 4 bases and 3 bases respectively, with 17 bases between them. The CDR3 has 16 residues. Germline V gives CDR1 SGDLS, CDR2 YYNGEE. The CDR3 is CASSLRGGGNNQPQHF. CDR3 nucleotides: TGTGCCAGCAGCCTTCGAGGCGGGGGGAACAATCAGCCCCAGCATTTT.

The CDR3: CASSPSRPGELFF. CDR3 DNA: TGTGCCAGCAGCCCATCCAGGCCCGGGGAGCTGTTTTTT. The rearrangement uses TRBV7-2 and TRBJ2-2; D ambiguous. The CDR3 covers 13 residues. Germline loops: CDR1 SGHTA, CDR2 FQGNSA. Trimming shortened V by 5 bases and J by 6 bases, and 10 bases separated the two germline ends.

This chain connects TRBV2 to TRBJ1-2; possible D gene TRBD1, 5 bases. The CDR3 consists of 14 residues. The ends were cut back, 5 bases at V and 5 bases at J, with 15 bases in the middle. Germline lookup yields CDR1 SNHLY and CDR2 FYNNEI. CDR3: CASSPMGGVYGYTF. As DNA, the CDR3 is TGTGCCAGCAGTCCAATGGGGGGGGTTTATGGCTACACCTTC.

The chain joins TRBV19 to TRBJ2-3; TRBD1 matches at 8 bases. CDR3 size: 17 residues. V was clipped by 3 bases and J by 6 bases; unmatched bases: 14. Germline values: CDR1 LNHDA, CDR2 SQIVND (reference sequence). CDR3 in DNA: TGTGCCAGTAGTATCAGGGGGCTATACCCCCGGGGGGATACGCAGTATTTT. It yields the protein CASSIRGLYPRGDTQYF.

This chain joins TRBV28 and TRBJ2-3; D is perhaps TRBD1 (6 bases). Deletions cut 8 bases from V and 2 bases from J, with 14 bases between. CDR1 and CDR2 (germline): MDHEN, SYDVKM. The CDR3 length is 14 residues. DNA of the CDR3: TGTGCCAGCTGTGACAGGATCCCCACAGATACGCAGTATTTT. Protein product: CASCDRIPTDTQYF.

The V and J genes are TRBV9 and TRBJ1-3; D is uncertain. The CDR3 length is 16 residues. V lost 0 bases, J lost 3 bases, and 13 bases lay in between. Germline CDR1 and CDR2: SGDLS and YYNGEE. CDR3: CASSVGAQTGGNTIYF. In nucleotides, the CDR3 is TGTGCCAGCAGCGTAGGAGCGCAAACGGGTGGAAACACCATATATTTT.

This clone has only one observation. The CDR3 sequence is CASSRQGANTGELFF. Here the CDR3 DNA reads TGTGCCAGCTCCCGACAGGGGGCGAACACCGGGGAGCTGTTTTTT. The chain couples TRBV18 to TRBJ2-2; 9 bases are shared with TRBD1. V lost 6 bases, J lost 0 bases, and 2 bases stayed unmatched. CDR3 length: 15 residues. CDR1 is KGHSH and CDR2 is LQKENI in the germline V gene. Full variable domain (remainder filled in from reference TRBV18 and TRBJ2-2): NAGVMQNPRHLVRRRGQEARLRCSPMKGHSHVYWYRQLPEEGLKFMVYLQKENIIDESGMPKERFSAEFPKEGPSILRIQQVVRGDSAAYFCASSRQGANTGELFFGEGSRLTVL.

The gene calls are TRBV5-1 and TRBJ2-1; D possibly corresponds to TRBD2 (5 bases). The CDR3 runs to 17 residues. Germline CDR1 reads SGHRS; CDR2 reads YFSETQ. V lost 0 bases, J lost 0 bases, and 13 bases lay in between. The CDR3 bases are TGCGCCAGCAGCTTGGTAGGCGGGTTAAGCTCCTACAATGAGCAGTTCTTC. Amino acids: CASSLVGGLSSYNEQFF.

This chain joins TRBV14 and TRBJ1-6; 9 bases line up with TRBD1. The CDR3 sequence is 16 residues long. The V gene's germline CDR1 is SGHDN and CDR2 FVKESK. Unmatched junction bases numbered 5, after V lost 4 bases and J lost 4 bases. The CDR3 region has the DNA TGTGCCAGCAGCCTTAGGACAGGGGCTTATAATTCACCCCTCCACTTT. This sequence encodes CASSLRTGAYNSPLHF.

The chain combines TRBV27 with TRBJ2-7, with unresolved D. Germline CDR1 MNHEY, CDR2 SMNVEV (reference sequence). This CDR3 spans 12 amino acids. The germline V and J ends were trimmed by 10 bases and 4 bases, with 14 bases remaining between them. CDR3 sequence reads: CATTSERYEQYF. The DNA for the CDR3 is TGTGCCACCACTTCCGAGAGGTACGAGCAGTACTTC.

The J gene is TRBJ1-5, the V gene TRBV25-1; 8 positions agree with TRBD1. This CDR3 region has 18 residues. The ends lost 4 bases at V and 1 base at J; junction bases unmatched: 12. CDR1 and CDR2 (germline): MGHDK, SYGVNS. In DNA, the CDR3 is TGTGCCAGCAGTGGCCCGGGACAGGCTTTAGGGAGCAATCAGCCCCAGCATTTT. Translated, it gives CASSGPGQALGSNQPQHF.

The gene calls are TRBV6-2 or TRBV6-3 and TRBJ2-3; D uncertain. This CDR3 spans 15 amino acids. From germline, CDR1 is MNHEY and CDR2 SVGEGT. Trimming removed 0 bases from V and 1 base from J, with 8 bases in between. CDR3 loop: CASSYSFQGTDTQYF. The CDR3 DNA sequence: TGTGCCAGCAGTTACTCCTTTCAGGGCACAGATACGCAGTATTTT.

The chain is built from TRBV18 and TRBJ2-3, with TRBD2 matching over 7 bases. V dropped 3 bases and J dropped 0; count of bases not matched to a gene: 6. Germline V CDR1 and CDR2: KGHSH, LQKENI. The CDR3 runs to 16 residues. CDR3 nucleotide sequence: TGTGCCAGCTCACCCTCTAGCGGAGCAAGCACAGATACGCAGTATTTT. It yields the protein CASSPSSGASTDTQYF.

The V and J genes are TRBV5-1 and TRBJ2-7; maybe TRBD1 (6 bases). The CDR3 spans 14 residues. From germline, CDR1 is SGHRS and CDR2 YFSETQ. V shed 2 bases and J shed 0 bases, with 9 bases lying between them. CDR3: CASSFRGSSYEQYF. The CDR3, as DNA: TGCGCCAGCAGCTTCAGGGGTTCCTCCTACGAGCAGTACTTC.

The table lists this clone with a few counts. V usage is TRBV6-1 and J usage is TRBJ2-3; 16 bases align to TRBD2. Per germline, CDR1 MNHNS and CDR2 SASEGT. V was clipped by 4 bases and J by 0 bases; unmatched bases: 4. The CDR3 loop spans 18 amino acids. CDR3 amino acids: CASSGGLAGGTSTDTQYF. In DNA form, the CDR3 reads TGTGCCAGCAGTGGGGGACTAGCGGGAGGGACTAGCACAGATACGCAGTATTTT.

CDR3 DNA sequence: TGTGCCAGCAGTCCGGGACTAGCGGGGGTTGGTGGGGCCAACGTCCTGACTTTC. This encodes CASSPGLAGVGGANVLTF. V is TRBV5-4 and J is TRBJ2-6, with 14 nucleotides matching TRBD2. There are 18 residues in the CDR3. J gave up 3 bases and V 5 bases, and 7 bases lay outside the gene matches. CDR1 and CDR2 (germline): SGHNT, YYREEE (reference sequence).

For the CDR3, the DNA is TGTGCCAGCAGTCCAACGAGTAGCTCCTACGAGCAGTACTTC. As protein: CASSPTSSSYEQYF. V gene TRBV27 combines with J gene TRBJ2-7; D is undetermined. CDR3 size: 14 residues. Trimming removed 5 bases at V and 0 bases at J, with 11 bases between. The germline CDR1 and CDR2 sequences are MNHEY and SMNVEV (reference sequence).

The CDR3 protein is CASSPSHEAGNYGYTF. The CDR3 nucleotides read TGTGCCAGCTCACCATCCCACGAGGCAGGGAACTATGGCTACACCTTC. This chain uses TRBV18 with TRBJ1-2, with D tentatively TRBD1 (5 bases). Germline lookup yields CDR1 KGHSH and CDR2 LQKENI. This CDR3 region has 16 residues. The V end lost 2 bases, the J end lost 2 bases, and 15 bases lay between the germline ends.

CDR3 amino acids: CASSQEDRVFSSGNTIYF. The CDR3 coding sequence is TGTGCCAGCAGCCAAGAGGACAGGGTCTTTAGCTCTGGAAACACCATATATTTT. The chain is built from TRBV3-1 (or the pseudogene TRBV3-2) and TRBJ1-3; 8 bases line up with TRBD1. V was pared by 0 bases and J by 0 bases, with 7 bases of the junction left unmatched. The CDR3 totals 18 residues. Germline CDR1 and CDR2: LGHDT and YNNKEL (reference sequence).

This sequence joins TRBV5-6 and TRBJ2-7, with 8 nucleotides matching TRBD2. The CDR3 totals 15 residues. CDR1 and CDR2 from the germline V gene are SGHDT and YYEEEE. V lost 2 bases to trimming and J lost 4 bases; unmatched junction nucleotides: 8. The chain's CDR3 is CASSFGRGVSYEQYF. As DNA, the CDR3 is TGTGCCAGCAGCTTCGGGCGGGGGGTATCGTACGAGCAGTACTTC.

The chain couples TRBV7-9 to TRBJ2-7, with D maybe TRBD2 (5 bases). The CDR3 extends over 14 amino acids. V lost 3 bases to trimming and J lost 0 bases, with 9 bases between them. The germline V gene encodes CDR1 SEHNR and CDR2 FQNEAQ (reference sequence). The CDR3 spells CASSLDGSSYEQYF. CDR3 DNA: TGTGCCAGCAGCTTGGATGGGAGCTCCTACGAGCAGTACTTC.

This rearrangement joins TRBV1 to TRBJ2-5; the table assigns TRBD2, which was not confirmed against the DNA. TRBV1 is described as a pseudogene. The CDR3 contains 17 residues. CDR3 residues: CTSSQDYRGGSYETQYF. The CDR3 coding sequence is TGCACCAGCAGCCAAGATTACCGGGGGGGTTCGTATGAGACCCAGTACTTC.